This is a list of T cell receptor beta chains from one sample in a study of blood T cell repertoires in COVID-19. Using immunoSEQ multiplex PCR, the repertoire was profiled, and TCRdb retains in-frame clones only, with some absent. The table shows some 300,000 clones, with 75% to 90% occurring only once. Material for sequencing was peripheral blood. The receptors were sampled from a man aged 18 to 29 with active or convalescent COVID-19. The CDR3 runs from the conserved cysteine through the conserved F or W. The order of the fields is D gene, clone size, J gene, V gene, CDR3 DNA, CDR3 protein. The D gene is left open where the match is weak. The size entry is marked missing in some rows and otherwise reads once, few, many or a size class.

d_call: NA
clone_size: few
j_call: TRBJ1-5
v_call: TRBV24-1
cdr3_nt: TGTGCCACCAGTGAGCTAGCGGGCCAGCCCCAGCATTTT
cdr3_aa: CATSELAGQPQHF

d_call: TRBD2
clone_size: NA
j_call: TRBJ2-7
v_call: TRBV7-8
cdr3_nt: TGTGCCAGCAGCACGGGGACTAGCGGGGGCTACGAGCAGTACTTC
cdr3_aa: CASSTGTSGGYEQYF

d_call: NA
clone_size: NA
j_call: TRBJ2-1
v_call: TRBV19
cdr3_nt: TGTGCCAGTAACCCCACGCGGGTCGGGGAGCAGTTCTTC
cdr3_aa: CASNPTRVGEQFF

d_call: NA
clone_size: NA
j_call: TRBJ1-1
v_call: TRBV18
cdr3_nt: TGTGCCAGCTCACTAGGACAGAACACTGAAGCTTTCTTT
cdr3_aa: CASSLGQNTEAFF

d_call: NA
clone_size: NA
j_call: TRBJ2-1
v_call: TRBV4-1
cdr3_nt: TGCGCCAGCCGCTCCTCCCTGTCTCAGTACAATGAGCAGTTCTTC
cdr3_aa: CASRSSLSQYNEQFF

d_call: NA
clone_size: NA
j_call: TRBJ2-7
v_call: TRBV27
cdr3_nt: TGTGCCAGCAGTTTACGGGGGTCGATCTCCTACGAGCAGTACTTC
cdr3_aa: CASSLRGSISYEQYF

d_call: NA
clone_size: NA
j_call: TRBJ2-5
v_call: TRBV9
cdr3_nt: TGTGCCAGCAGCGACGGGACACTGATTCAAGAGACCCAGTACTTC
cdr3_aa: CASSDGTLIQETQYF

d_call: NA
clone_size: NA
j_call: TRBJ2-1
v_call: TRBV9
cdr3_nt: TGTGCCAGCAGCGTAGAGACAGGCTCCTACAATGAGCAGTTCTTC
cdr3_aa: CASSVETGSYNEQFF

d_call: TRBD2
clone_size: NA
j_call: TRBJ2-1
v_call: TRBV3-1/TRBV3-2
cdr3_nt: TGTGCCAGCAGCCAACCGGGACTAGCGGGAGTTCCCTACAATGAGCAGTTCTTC
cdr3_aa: CASSQPGLAGVPYNEQFF

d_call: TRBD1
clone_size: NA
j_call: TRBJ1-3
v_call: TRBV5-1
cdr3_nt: TGCGCCAGCAGTTGGGACAGGGGAAACACCATATATTTT
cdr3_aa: CASSWDRGNTIYF

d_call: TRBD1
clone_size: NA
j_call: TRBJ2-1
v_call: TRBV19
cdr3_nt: TGTGCCAGTAGTAGGACAGGGTCCCCCTACAATGAGCAGTTCTTC
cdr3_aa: CASSRTGSPYNEQFF

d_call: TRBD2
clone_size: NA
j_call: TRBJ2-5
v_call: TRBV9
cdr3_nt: TGTGCCAGCAGCAAAATAGCGGGAGGGACACAAGAGACCCAGTACTTC
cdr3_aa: CASSKIAGGTQETQYF

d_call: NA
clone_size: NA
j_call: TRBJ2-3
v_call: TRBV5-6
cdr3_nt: TGTGCCAGCAGCTTGGATCCTACCCTCACAGATACGCAGTATTTT
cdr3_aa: CASSLDPTLTDTQYF

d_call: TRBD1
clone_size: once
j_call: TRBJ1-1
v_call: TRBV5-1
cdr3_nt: TGCGCCAGCAGCTTGGACAGGGGGCGTACTGAAGCTTTCTTT
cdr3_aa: CASSLDRGRTEAFF

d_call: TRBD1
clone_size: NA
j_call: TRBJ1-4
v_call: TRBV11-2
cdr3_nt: TGTGCCAGCAGACCCGGGACAGGACAACAAAAACTGTTTTTT
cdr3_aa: CASRPGTGQQKLFF

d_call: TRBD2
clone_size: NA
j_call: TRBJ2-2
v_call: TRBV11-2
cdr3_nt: TGTGCCAGCAGCTCAGGACTAGCGGGATTCGGGGAGCTGTTTTTT
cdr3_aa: CASSSGLAGFGELFF

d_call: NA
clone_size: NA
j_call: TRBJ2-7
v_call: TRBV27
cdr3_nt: TGTGCCAGCAGTCTCACCGCCCCGTTAGCCTCCTACGAGCAGTACTTC
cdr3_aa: CASSLTAPLASYEQYF

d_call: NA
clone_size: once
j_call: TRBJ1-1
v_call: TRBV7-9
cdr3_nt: TGTGCCAGCAGAAAGACCCAAGAGGGGAACACTGAAGCTTTCTTT
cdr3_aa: CASRKTQEGNTEAFF

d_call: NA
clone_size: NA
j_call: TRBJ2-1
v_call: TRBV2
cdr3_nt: TGTGCCGGGGGAGGGGGCTACAATGAGCAGTTCTTC
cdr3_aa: CAGGGGYNEQFF

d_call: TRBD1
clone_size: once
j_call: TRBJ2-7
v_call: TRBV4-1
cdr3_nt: TGCGCCAGCAGCCGAGGGACAGTTAACTTCTACGAGCAGTACTTC
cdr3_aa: CASSRGTVNFYEQYF

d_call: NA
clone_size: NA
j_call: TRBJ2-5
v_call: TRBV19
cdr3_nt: TGTGCCAGTAGTATATCGGGGGAGACCCAGTACTTC
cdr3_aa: CASSISGETQYF

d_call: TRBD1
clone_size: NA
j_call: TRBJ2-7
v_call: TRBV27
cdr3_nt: TGTGCCAGCAGGCGGACAGGGTTTACCTACGAGCAGTACTTC
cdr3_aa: CASRRTGFTYEQYF

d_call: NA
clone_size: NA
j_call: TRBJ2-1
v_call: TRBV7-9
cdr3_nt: TGTGCCAGCAGAGACCAATCAGGCCACAATGAGCAGTTCTTC
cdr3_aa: CASRDQSGHNEQFF

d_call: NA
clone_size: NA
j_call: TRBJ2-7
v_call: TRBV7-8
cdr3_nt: TGTGCCAGCAGCTTAAGGGCAGCGGTCTACGAGCAGTACTTC
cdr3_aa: CASSLRAAVYEQYF

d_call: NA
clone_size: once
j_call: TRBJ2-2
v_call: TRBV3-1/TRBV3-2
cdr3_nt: TGTGCCAGCAGCCAAGTGTTGAGCACCGGGGAGCTGTTTTTT
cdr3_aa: CASSQVLSTGELFF

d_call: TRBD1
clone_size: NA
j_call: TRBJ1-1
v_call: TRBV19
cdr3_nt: TGTGCCAGTAGACGGACAGGTGCCCTCACTGAAGCTTTCTTT
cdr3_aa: CASRRTGALTEAFF

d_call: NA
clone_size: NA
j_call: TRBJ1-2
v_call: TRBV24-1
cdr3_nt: TGTGCCACCAGTGACTCACTGACAGGCTATGGCTACACCTTC
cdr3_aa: CATSDSLTGYGYTF

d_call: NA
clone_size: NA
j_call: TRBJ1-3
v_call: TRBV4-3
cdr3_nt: TGCGCCAGCAGCCAAGGGGAGTATCGTGGAAACACCATATATTTT
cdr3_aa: CASSQGEYRGNTIYF

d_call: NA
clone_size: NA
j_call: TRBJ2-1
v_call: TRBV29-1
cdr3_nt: TGCAGCGTTGAACGTCCGTACAATGAGCAGTTCTTC
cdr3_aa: CSVERPYNEQFF

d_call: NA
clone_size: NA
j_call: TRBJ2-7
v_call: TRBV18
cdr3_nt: TGTGCCAGCTCTCGACAGGGAGGCTCCTACGAGCAGTACTTC
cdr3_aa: CASSRQGGSYEQYF

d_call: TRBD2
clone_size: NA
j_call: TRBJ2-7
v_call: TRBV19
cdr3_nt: TGTGCCAGTAGTCCTCGGGACTATAAGGAGTACGAGCAGTACTTC
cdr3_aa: CASSPRDYKEYEQYF

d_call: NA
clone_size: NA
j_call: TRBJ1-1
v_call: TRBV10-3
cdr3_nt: TGTGCCATCAGAGACCCGGGAGTCACGTCCGCTGAAGCTTTCTTT
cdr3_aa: CAIRDPGVTSAEAFF

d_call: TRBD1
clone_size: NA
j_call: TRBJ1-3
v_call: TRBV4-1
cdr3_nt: TGCGCCAGCAGCCAAGACCCCAGGGGGTTAGGAAACACCATATATTTT
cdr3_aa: CASSQDPRGLGNTIYF

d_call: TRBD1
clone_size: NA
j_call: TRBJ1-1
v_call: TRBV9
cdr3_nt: TGTGCCAGCAGCTCTCGGACAGGTACTGAAGCTTTCTTT
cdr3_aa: CASSSRTGTEAFF

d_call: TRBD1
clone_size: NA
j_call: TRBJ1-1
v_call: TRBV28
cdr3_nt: TGTGCCATCCGGGACAGGAACACTGAAGCTTTCTTT
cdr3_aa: CAIRDRNTEAFF

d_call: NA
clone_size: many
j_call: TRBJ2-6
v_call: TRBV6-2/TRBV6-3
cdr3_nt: TGTGCCAGCAGTTTTCGAGGGGGTACTGGGGCCAACGTCCTGACTTTC
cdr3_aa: CASSFRGGTGANVLTF

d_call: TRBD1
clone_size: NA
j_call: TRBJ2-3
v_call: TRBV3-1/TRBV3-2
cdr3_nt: TGTGCCAGCAGCCTTCGAACCGGGACAGGGGGCACAGATACGCAGTATTTT
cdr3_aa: CASSLRTGTGGTDTQYF

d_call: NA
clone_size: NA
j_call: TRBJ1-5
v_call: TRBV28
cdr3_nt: TGTGCCAGCAGGGGCACGGGGGGGGATAGCAATCAGCCCCAGCATTTT
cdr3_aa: CASRGTGGDSNQPQHF

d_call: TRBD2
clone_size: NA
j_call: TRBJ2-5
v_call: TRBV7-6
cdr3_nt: TGTGCCAGCAGCTTAGGGGGGACTAGTCGAGGCCAAGAGACCCGGTACTTC
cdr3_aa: CASSLGGTSRGQETRYF

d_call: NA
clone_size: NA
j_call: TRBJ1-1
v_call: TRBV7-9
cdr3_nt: TGTGCCAGCAGCTTAGAGGGGAGGGGTGAAGCTTTCTTT
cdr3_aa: CASSLEGRGEAFF

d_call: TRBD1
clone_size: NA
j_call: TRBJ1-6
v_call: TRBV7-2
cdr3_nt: TGTGCCAGCAGCTTTTCGACAGGGGGGTATCGACATTCACCCCTCCACTTT
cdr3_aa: CASSFSTGGYRHSPLHF

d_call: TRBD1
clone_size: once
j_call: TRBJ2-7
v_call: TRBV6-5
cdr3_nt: TGTGCCAGCAGTTACGCCGGGACAGGCGTCTACGAGCAGTACTTC
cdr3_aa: CASSYAGTGVYEQYF

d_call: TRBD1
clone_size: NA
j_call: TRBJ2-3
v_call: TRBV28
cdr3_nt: TGTGCCAGCACGGACAGGCAAGGGGTAGATACGCAGTATTTT
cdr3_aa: CASTDRQGVDTQYF

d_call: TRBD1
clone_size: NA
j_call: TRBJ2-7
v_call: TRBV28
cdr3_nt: TGTGCCAGCAGAAGACTGGGACAGGGGGCCTCCTACGAGCAGTACTTC
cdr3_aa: CASRRLGQGASYEQYF

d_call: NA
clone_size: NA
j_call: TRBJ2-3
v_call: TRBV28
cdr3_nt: TGTGCCAGCAGTTTGGGGCGGTCTAGCACAGATACGCAGTATTTT
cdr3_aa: CASSLGRSSTDTQYF

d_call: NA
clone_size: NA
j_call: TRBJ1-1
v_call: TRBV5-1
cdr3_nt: TGCGCCAGCAGCTTACAGGGTGGTGGGATTATGAACACTGAAGCTTTCTTT
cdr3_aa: CASSLQGGGIMNTEAFF

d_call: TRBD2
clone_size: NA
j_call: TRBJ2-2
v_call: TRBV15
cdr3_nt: TGTGCCACCAGCAACTTACTAGCGGGAGTTGGGACCGGGGAGCTGTTTTTT
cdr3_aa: CATSNLLAGVGTGELFF

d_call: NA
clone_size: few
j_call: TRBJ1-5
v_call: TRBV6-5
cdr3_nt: TGTGCCAGCAGTCACCGGGATTGGAATCAGCCCCAGCATTTT
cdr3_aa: CASSHRDWNQPQHF

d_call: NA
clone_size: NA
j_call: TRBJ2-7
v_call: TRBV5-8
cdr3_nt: TGTGCCAGCAGCCCTCCCGACAAGATATACGAGCAGTACTTC
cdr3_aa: CASSPPDKIYEQYF

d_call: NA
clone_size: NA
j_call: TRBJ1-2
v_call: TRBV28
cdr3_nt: TGTGCCAGCAGTCTTGGCGGACTCAATCTCTATGGCTACACCTTC
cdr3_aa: CASSLGGLNLYGYTF

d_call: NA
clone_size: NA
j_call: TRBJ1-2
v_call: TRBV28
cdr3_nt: TGTGCCAGCAGTCCGAACGGCTATGGCTACACCTTC
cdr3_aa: CASSPNGYGYTF

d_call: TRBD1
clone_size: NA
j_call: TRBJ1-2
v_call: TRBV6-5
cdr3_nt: TGTGCCAGCAGTTACGGAGGAGGGGGCATCGGTGGCTACACCTTC
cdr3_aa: CASSYGGGGIGGYTF

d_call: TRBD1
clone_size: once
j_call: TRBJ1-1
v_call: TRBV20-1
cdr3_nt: TGCAGTGCTATTGACAGGGGCTTGAACACTGAAGCTTTCTTT
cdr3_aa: CSAIDRGLNTEAFF